Listed below are T cell receptor beta chains from one sample, sequenced in a study of Ad26.COV2.S vaccination and SARS-CoV-2 variants. Method: immunoSEQ multiplex PCR; TCRdb's copy keeps in-frame clones and lacks some. This sample has about 420,000 clones, with 85% to 90% found just once. Sequenced here: peripheral blood, sampled in a trial of Ad26.COV2.S vaccine versus placebo. These receptors were taken from a person aged 18-60 years who received the Ad26.COV2.S COVID-19 vaccine or a placebo. Each CDR3 is given with its conserved first and last residue. Each record gives: clone size, V gene, D gene, J gene, CDR3 DNA, CDR3 protein. A D gene is named only where the DNA matches it firmly. Rows give clone size only sometimes, using once, few, many, or a class for an expanded clone.

>NA|TRBV5-4|NA|TRBJ2-7
TGTGCCAGCAGTCCCGGGATGGCCAGAGACGAGCAGTACTTC
CASSPGMARDEQYF
>NA|TRBV2|NA|TRBJ1-2
TGTGCCAGCAGCTTTGACAGGATTAACACCTTC
CASSFDRINTF
>NA|TRBV14|NA|TRBJ1-3
TGTGCCAGCAGCCAACAGACAGCCGGAAACACCATATATTTT
CASSQQTAGNTIYF
>NA|TRBV19|NA|TRBJ1-1
TGTGCCAGTAGTATAGAGTTCGGTTGGTCGAACACTGAAGCTTTCTTT
CASSIEFGWSNTEAFF
>NA|TRBV6-6|NA|TRBJ1-3
TGTGCCAGCAGTTACGGGCGAAACACCATATATTTT
CASSYGRNTIYF
>NA|TRBV7-9|NA|TRBJ2-5
TGTGCCAGCAGCTTTGCCCAGGGGCCAGGGGCCCAGTACTTC
CASSFAQGPGAQYF
>once|TRBV11-3|TRBD2|TRBJ2-3
TGTGCCAGCAGCTCACTAGCGGGGGGGGCAGATACGCAGTATTTT
CASSSLAGGADTQYF
>NA|TRBV28|TRBD1|TRBJ1-2
TGTGCCAGCACTTATTCAGGACAGGGGGCCAACTATGGCTACACCTTC
CASTYSGQGANYGYTF
>NA|TRBV6-2/TRBV6-3|NA|TRBJ1-1
TGTGCCAGCAGTTACTCAATATCGGGGGCTAACACTGAAGCTTTCTTT
CASSYSISGANTEAFF
>NA|TRBV6-1|NA|TRBJ1-5
TGTGCCAGCAGTGAAGGTAACGGCAATCAGCCCCAGCATTTT
CASSEGNGNQPQHF
>once|TRBV6-4|NA|TRBJ1-2
TGTGCCAGCAGTGACTCGGACTCTTATGGCTACACCTTC
CASSDSDSYGYTF
>NA|TRBV9|NA|TRBJ2-5
TGTGCCAGCAGCGTAGCGGGTGGGGTCTGGGAGACCCAGTACTTC
CASSVAGGVWETQYF
>few|TRBV11-1|NA|TRBJ2-7
TGTGCCAGCAGCTTAGGACCTAGTATGGGCTACGAGCAGTACTTC
CASSLGPSMGYEQYF
>once|TRBV6-2/TRBV6-3|TRBD1|TRBJ1-1
TGTGCCAGCAGTTACTCAGGGACAGGGAACACTGAAGCTTTCTTT
CASSYSGTGNTEAFF
>NA|TRBV5-1|NA|TRBJ2-7
TGCGCCAGCAACCGGGACCGACCCTACGAGCAGTACTTC
CASNRDRPYEQYF
>NA|TRBV2|TRBD2|TRBJ2-5
TGTGCCAGCAGCACCGGACTAGCGGGGGGGCAAGAGACCCAGTACTTC
CASSTGLAGGQETQYF
>NA|TRBV9|TRBD1|TRBJ2-7
TGTGCCAGCAGCGTCCAGGGGGAGTCCTACGAGCAGTACTTC
CASSVQGESYEQYF
>NA|TRBV28|TRBD1|TRBJ1-5
TGTGCCAGCAGTTTCTCCGGGACAGGGGAGAAGCCCCAGCATTTT
CASSFSGTGEKPQHF
>NA|TRBV29-1|NA|TRBJ2-1
TGCAGCGTTGATTCAGCCGGGGCCAATGAGCAGTTCTTC
CSVDSAGANEQFF
>NA|TRBV7-2|TRBD2|TRBJ2-3
TGTGCCAGCAGCTCCATGCGGGGGGGGTACACAGATACGCAGTATTTT
CASSSMRGGYTDTQYF
>once|TRBV30|NA|TRBJ1-5
TGTGCCTGGAAGGTGGGGGTCAATCAGCCCCAGCATTTT
CAWKVGVNQPQHF
>once|TRBV2|NA|TRBJ1-1
TGTGCCAGCATGCCAGGAGAGTACACTGAAGCTTTCTTT
CASMPGEYTEAFF
>NA|TRBV28|TRBD1|TRBJ1-2
TGTGCCAGCAGTTTTCCCCCCACCGGGACAGGGGGTGGGACTAACTATGGCTACACCTTC
CASSFPPTGTGGGTNYGYTF
>once|TRBV6-4|TRBD2|TRBJ2-1
TGTGCCAGCAGTGACCCCCCCCTAGCGGGGGGCAATGAGCAGTTCTTC
CASSDPPLAGGNEQFF
>NA|TRBV7-2|TRBD1|TRBJ1-6
TGTGCCAGCAGCATTAGGGGGCCGGGCAATTCACCCCTCCACTTT
CASSIRGPGNSPLHF
>NA|TRBV6-6|TRBD2|TRBJ2-2
TGTGCCGCTAGCGGGGCCCACACCGGGGAGCTGTTTTTT
CAASGAHTGELFF
>NA|TRBV19|TRBD2|TRBJ2-1
TGTGCCAGTAGTTCCATAGCGGGGGCCTACAATGAGCAGTTCTTC
CASSSIAGAYNEQFF
>NA|TRBV7-2|NA|TRBJ2-5
TGTGCCAGCAGCCAAATAGGGGGGGCGGGTGAGACCCAGTACTTC
CASSQIGGAGETQYF
>NA|TRBV28|TRBD1|TRBJ1-1
TGTGCCAGCAGTTCAGCGGTACAGGGGGCGAGGAACACTGAAGCTTTCTTT
CASSSAVQGARNTEAFF
>NA|TRBV2|NA|TRBJ2-2
TGTGCCAGCAGAGCCGGGACAACGAACACCGGGGAGCTGTTTTTT
CASRAGTTNTGELFF
>NA|TRBV27|TRBD2|TRBJ2-3
TGTGCCAGCAGTTTAAGTGGGACTAGCCCCTATTTT
CASSLSGTSPYF
>NA|TRBV11-2|TRBD1|TRBJ2-1
TGTGCCAGCAGCGCGCCTAAAGACAGGGAAACGGACAATGAGCAGTTCTTC
CASSAPKDRETDNEQFF
>NA|TRBV14|TRBD1|TRBJ1-4
TGTGCCAGCAGCCAAGAACGACAGGGTAGCGGGCAACTGTTTTTT
CASSQERQGSGQLFF
>NA|TRBV30|NA|TRBJ1-1
TGTGCCAGCGCCGGGGGCACTGAAGCTTTCTTT
CASAGGTEAFF
>few|TRBV6-6|TRBD1|TRBJ1-2
TGTGCCAGCAGGGGGACAGTCGTAAACTATGGCTACACCTTC
CASRGTVVNYGYTF
>NA|TRBV6-2/TRBV6-3|NA|TRBJ1-1
TGTGCCAGCAGTTCCCGGGAGCGAGTTGAAGCTTTCTTT
CASSSRERVEAFF
>NA|TRBV6-6|TRBD2|TRBJ2-3
TGTGCCAGCGGCCCTAGCGGGGGGGGCCGGACAGATACGCAGTATTTT
CASGPSGGGRTDTQYF